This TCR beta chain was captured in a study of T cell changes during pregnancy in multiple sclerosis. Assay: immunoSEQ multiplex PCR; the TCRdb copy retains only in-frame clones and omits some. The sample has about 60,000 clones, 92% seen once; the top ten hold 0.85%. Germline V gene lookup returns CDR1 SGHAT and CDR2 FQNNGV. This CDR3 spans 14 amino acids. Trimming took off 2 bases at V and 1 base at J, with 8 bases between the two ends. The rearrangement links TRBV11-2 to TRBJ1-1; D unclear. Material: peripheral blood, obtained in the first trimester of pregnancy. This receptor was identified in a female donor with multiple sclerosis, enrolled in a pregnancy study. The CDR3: CASSLLRQNTEAFF. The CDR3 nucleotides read TGTGCCAGCAGCTTACTCAGGCAGAACACTGAAGCTTTCTTT. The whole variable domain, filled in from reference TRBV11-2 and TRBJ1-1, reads EAGVAQSPRYKIIEKRQSVAFWCNPISGHATLYWYQQILGQGPKLLIQFQNNGVVDDSQLPKDRFSAERLKGVDSTLKIQPAKLEDSAVYLCASSLLRQNTEAFFGQGTRLTVV.